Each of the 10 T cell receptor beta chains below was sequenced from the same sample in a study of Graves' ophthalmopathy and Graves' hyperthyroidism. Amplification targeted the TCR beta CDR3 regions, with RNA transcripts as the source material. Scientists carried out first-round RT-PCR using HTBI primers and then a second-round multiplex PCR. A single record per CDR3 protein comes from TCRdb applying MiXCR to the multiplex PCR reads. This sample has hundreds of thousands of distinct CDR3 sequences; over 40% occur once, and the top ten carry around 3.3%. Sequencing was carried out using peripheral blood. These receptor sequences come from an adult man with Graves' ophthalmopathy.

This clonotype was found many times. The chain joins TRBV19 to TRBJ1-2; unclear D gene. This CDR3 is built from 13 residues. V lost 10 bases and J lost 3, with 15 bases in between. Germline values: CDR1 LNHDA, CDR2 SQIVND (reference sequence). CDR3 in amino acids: CATTRGRHYGYTF. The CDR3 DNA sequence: TGTGCCACAACAAGAGGCAGACACTATGGCTACACCTTC. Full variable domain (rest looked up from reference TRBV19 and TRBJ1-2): DGGITQSPKYLFRKEGQNVTLSCEQNLNHDAMYWYRQDPGQGLRLIYYSQIVNDFQKGDIAEGYSVSREKKESFPLTVTSAQKNPTAFYLCATTRGRHYGYTFGSGTRLTVV.

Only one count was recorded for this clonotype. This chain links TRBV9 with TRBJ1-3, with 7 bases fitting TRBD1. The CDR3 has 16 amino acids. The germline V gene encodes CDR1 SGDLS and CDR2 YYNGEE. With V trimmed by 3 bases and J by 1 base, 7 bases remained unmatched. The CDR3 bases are TGTGCCAGCAGCGCGCGGGACAGACTTTCTGGAAACACCATATATTTT. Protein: CASSARDRLSGNTIYF.

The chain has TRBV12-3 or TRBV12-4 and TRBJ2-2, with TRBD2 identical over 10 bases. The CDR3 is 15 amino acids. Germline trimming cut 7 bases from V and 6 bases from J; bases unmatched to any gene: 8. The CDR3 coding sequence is TGTGCCAGCAATATACTAGCGGGACTGTCCGGGGAGCTGTTTTTT. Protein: CASNILAGLSGELFF.

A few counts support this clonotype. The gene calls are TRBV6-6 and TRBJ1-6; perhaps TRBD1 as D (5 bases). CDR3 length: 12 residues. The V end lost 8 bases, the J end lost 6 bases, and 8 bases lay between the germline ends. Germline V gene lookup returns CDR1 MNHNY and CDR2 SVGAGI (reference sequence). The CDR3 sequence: CASRDPNSPLHF. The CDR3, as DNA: TGTGCCAGCCGGGACCCTAATTCACCCCTCCACTTT.

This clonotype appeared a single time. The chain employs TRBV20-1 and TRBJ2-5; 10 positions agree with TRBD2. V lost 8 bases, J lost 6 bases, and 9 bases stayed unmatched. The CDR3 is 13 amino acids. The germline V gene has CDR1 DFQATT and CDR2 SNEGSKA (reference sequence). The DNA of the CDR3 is TGCAGTCCAGCGGGGGGGCCTGCCAAGACCCAGTACTTC. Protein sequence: CSPAGGPAKTQYF.

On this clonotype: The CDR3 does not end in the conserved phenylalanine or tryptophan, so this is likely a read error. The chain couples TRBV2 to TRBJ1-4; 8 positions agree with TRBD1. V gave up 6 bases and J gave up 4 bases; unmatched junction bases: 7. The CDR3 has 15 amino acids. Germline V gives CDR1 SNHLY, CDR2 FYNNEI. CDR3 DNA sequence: TGTGCCAGCAGACCTCAGGGGGCCGGTAATGAAAAACTGTTTTTA. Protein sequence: CASRPQGAGNEKLFL.

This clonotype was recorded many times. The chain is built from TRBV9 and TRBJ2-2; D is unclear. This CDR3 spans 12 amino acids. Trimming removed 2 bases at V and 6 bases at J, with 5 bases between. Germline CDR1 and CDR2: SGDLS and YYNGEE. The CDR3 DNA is TGTGCCAGCAGCGTGGTTGCCGGGGAGCTGTTTTTT. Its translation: CASSVVAGELFF. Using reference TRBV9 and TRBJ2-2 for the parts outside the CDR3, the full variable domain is DSGVTQTPKHLITATGQRVTLRCSPRSGDLSVYWYQQSLDQGLQFLIQYYNGEERAKGNILERFSAQQFPDLHSELNLSSLELGDSALYFCASSVVAGELFFGEGSRLTVL.

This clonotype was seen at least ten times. CDR3 DNA: TGTGCCAGCGGTAGGCAGGGAACGTACGAGCAGTACTTC. This codes for CASGRQGTYEQYF. This rearrangement joins TRBV7-8 to TRBJ2-7, with TRBD1 as a possible D gene (5 bases). Germline assignment: CDR1 SGHVS and CDR2 FQNEAQ. V lost 8 bases to trimming and J lost 4 bases, with 15 bases between them. The CDR3 has 13 residues.

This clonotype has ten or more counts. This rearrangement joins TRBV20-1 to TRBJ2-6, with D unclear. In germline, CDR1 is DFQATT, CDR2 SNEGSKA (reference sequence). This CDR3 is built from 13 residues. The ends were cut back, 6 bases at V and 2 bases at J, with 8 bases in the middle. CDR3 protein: CSAEGTGANVLTF. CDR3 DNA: TGCAGTGCGGAAGGGACTGGGGCCAACGTCCTGACTTTC.

The CDR3 coding sequence is TGTGCCAGCAGCCTCCAGCAGGCGGGTGGCTACACCTTC. Its protein product is CASSLQQAGGYTF. The chain employs TRBV7-2 and TRBJ1-2; D ambiguous. V was clipped by 5 bases and J by 7 bases, with 14 bases between them. The CDR3 is 13 amino acids. Germline CDR1 reads SGHTA; CDR2 reads FQGNSA.